The 28 T cell receptor beta chains in this list originate from one sample, sequenced in a study of metastatic and nonmetastatic thyroid tumors. With MiXCR, TCRdb reprocessed the PCR reads. The sample shows several thousand clones, approximately 31% of them seen only once. Ahead of thyroid surgery, no patient had received treatment of any kind. Specimen: adjacent normal tissue. The receptors come from a female donor with papillary thyroid cancer or a benign thyroid nodule (not recorded which). Some clones in this sample may be carry-over from other donors' samples.

The chain is built from TRBV11-2 and TRBJ1-2, with unresolved D. Germline V gene data show CDR1 as SGHAT and CDR2 as FQNNGV. V lost 5 bases to trimming and J lost 2 bases, with 12 bases between them. The CDR3 is 14 amino acids. CDR3 protein: CASSPGLTNYGYTF. The CDR3 nucleotides are TGTGCCAGCAGCCCCGGACTGACGAACTATGGCTACACCTTC.

The chain recombines TRBV11-2 with TRBJ1-1; perhaps TRBD1 as D (5 bases). Trimming left V 5 bases short and J 7 bases short, with 20 bases between. The V gene's germline CDR1 is SGHAT and CDR2 FQNNGV. The CDR3 covers 15 residues. In nucleotides, the CDR3 is TGTGCCAGCAGCCCCTCTCGGGGCTCAGGAATTGAAGCTTTCTTT. Protein: CASSPSRGSGIEAFF. The whole variable domain, filled in from reference TRBV11-2 and TRBJ1-1, reads EAGVAQSPRYKIIEKRQSVAFWCNPISGHATLYWYQQILGQGPKLLIQFQNNGVVDDSQLPKDRFSAERLKGVDSTLKIQPAKLEDSAVYLCASSPSRGSGIEAFFGQGTRLTVV.

The V and J genes are TRBV2 and TRBJ2-7, with D possibly being TRBD1 (6 bases). V was clipped by 6 bases and J by 3 bases, with 9 bases between them. Per germline, CDR1 SNHLY and CDR2 FYNNEI. The CDR3 sequence is 12 residues long. The CDR3 nucleotides are TGTGCCAGCAGCTTGGACAGCTACGAGCAGTACTTC. This sequence encodes CASSLDSYEQYF.

Within the sample, this clone is medium-sized (0.01 to 0.1%). The chain links TRBV7-9 to TRBJ1-4, with a tentative D call TRBD1 (5 bases). V was shortened by 6 bases and J by 7 bases, with 18 bases between the two germline ends. The CDR3 runs 15 residues. The germline V gene has CDR1 SEHNR and CDR2 FQNEAQ (reference sequence). CDR3: CASRSIREVGEKLFF. CDR3 nucleotide sequence: TGTGCCAGCAGATCCATCAGGGAAGTTGGTGAAAAACTGTTTTTT.

This clone has more than one count but fewer than ten. The chain carries TRBV6-2 or TRBV6-3 and TRBJ1-1; TRBD1 is a possible D gene (5 bases). This CDR3 comprises 13 residues. Germline assignment: CDR1 MNHEY and CDR2 SVGEGT. V was cut by 6 bases and J by 3 bases, with 11 bases left in between. CDR3 DNA: TGTGCCAGCAGAACCGACAGCCACACTGAAGCTTTCTTT. Translated, it gives CASRTDSHTEAFF.

The chain joins TRBV20-1 to TRBJ2-2; TRBD2 aligns across 11 bases. V was pared by 6 bases and J by 5 bases, with 5 bases of the junction left unmatched. Germline loops: CDR1 DFQATT, CDR2 SNEGSKA (reference sequence). The CDR3 contains 14 residues. The CDR3 coding sequence is TGCAGTGCCCGATGGACTAGCGGGACCGGGGAGCTGTTTTTT. It is translated as CSARWTSGTGELFF.

V gene TRBV7-9 combines with J gene TRBJ2-1, with 7 bases that match TRBD2. Germline V gives CDR1 SEHNR, CDR2 FQNEAQ (reference sequence). This CDR3 spans 14 amino acids. The J segment lost 6 bases and the V segment lost 6 bases, leaving 8 bases of the junction unmatched. The CDR3 loop reads CASSLSGTGNEQFF. In DNA, the CDR3 is TGTGCCAGCAGTCTGAGCGGGACTGGCAATGAGCAGTTCTTC. The whole variable domain, filled in from reference TRBV7-9 and TRBJ2-1, reads DTGVSQNPRHKITKRGQNVTFRCDPISEHNRLYWYRQTLGQGPEFLTYFQNEAQLEKSRLLSDRFSAERPKGSFSTLEIQRTEQGDSAMYLCASSLSGTGNEQFFGPGTRLTVL.

This rearrangement joins TRBV5-1 to TRBJ1-1; possibly TRBD1 for D (5 bases). Germline values: CDR1 SGHRS, CDR2 YFSETQ. The V end lost 6 bases, the J end lost 1 base, and 16 bases lay between the germline ends. The CDR3 loop spans 15 amino acids. The CDR3 is CASTISGRGNTEAFF. The CDR3 region has the DNA TGCGCCAGCACCATAAGCGGGAGGGGGAACACTGAAGCTTTCTTT.

This clone was observed a single time. The chain employs TRBV20-1 and TRBJ1-4; no definite D call. There are 13 residues in the CDR3. The germline V gene has CDR1 DFQATT and CDR2 SNEGSKA (reference sequence). V was cut by 3 bases and J by 4 bases, with 9 bases left in between. CDR3 protein: CSASAGFNEKLFF. The CDR3 DNA reads as TGCAGTGCTAGCGCAGGCTTTAATGAAAAACTGTTTTTT.

The chain uses TRBV7-2 and TRBJ2-3, with 14 bases identical to TRBD2. J lost 6 bases, V lost 0 bases, and 8 bases had no gene match. The CDR3 spans 18 residues. Germline CDR1 is SGHTA and CDR2 is FQGNSA. The chain's CDR3 is CASSLAPGLAGVADTQYF. For the CDR3, the DNA is TGTGCCAGCAGCTTAGCCCCGGGACTAGCGGGAGTAGCGGATACGCAGTATTTT. The whole variable domain, remainder taken from reference TRBV7-2 and TRBJ2-3, is GAGVSQSPSNKVTEKGKDVELRCDPISGHTALYWYRQSLGQGLEFLIYFQGNSAPDKSGLPSDRFSAERTGGSVSTLTIQRTQQEDSAVYLCASSLAPGLAGVADTQYFGPGTRLTVL.

This clone showed up just a few times. The chain combines TRBV5-1 with TRBJ1-1; the D gene is possibly TRBD1 (6 bases). The V end was cut by 3 bases, the J end by 5 bases, with 14 bases between. The CDR3 runs to 14 residues. Germline V gives CDR1 SGHRS, CDR2 YFSETQ. This CDR3 is CASSWGEQGTEAFF. As DNA, the CDR3 is TGCGCCAGCAGCTGGGGGGAACAGGGAACTGAAGCTTTCTTT.

V usage is TRBV6-1 and J usage is TRBJ2-1; 13 positions agree with TRBD2. CDR3 length: 16 residues. Germline CDR1 MNHNS, CDR2 SASEGT. Losses at the gene ends were 5 bases for V and 10 bases for J; bases not matched to a gene: 11. CDR3 DNA sequence: TGTGCCAGCAGTCCGGGACTAGCGGGATTGGCCGGGGAGCAGTTCTTC. Protein sequence: CASSPGLAGLAGEQFF.

The sample holds a few counts of this clone. V and J are TRBV5-1 and TRBJ2-5, with 13 bases that match TRBD2. Germline assignment: CDR1 SGHRS and CDR2 YFSETQ. The CDR3 loop spans 15 amino acids. V shed 0 bases, J shed 4 bases, and the junction held 0 bases outside the gene matches. The CDR3 sequence: CASSLGTSGGETQYF. As DNA, the CDR3 is TGCGCCAGCAGCTTGGGGACTAGCGGGGGAGAGACCCAGTACTTC. Complete variable domain (other parts from reference TRBV5-1 and TRBJ2-5): KAGVTQTPRYLIKTRGQQVTLSCSPISGHRSVSWYQQTPGQGLQFLFEYFSETQRNKGNFPGRFSGRQFSNSRSEMNVSTLELGDSALYLCASSLGTSGGETQYFGPGTRLLVL.

V and J are TRBV6-1 and TRBJ2-2; the D gene is possibly TRBD2 (6 bases). This CDR3 comprises 15 residues. Germline V gene lookup returns CDR1 MNHNS and CDR2 SASEGT. V was cut by 0 bases and J by 6 bases, with 11 bases left in between. CDR3 sequence: CASSEAAGSPGELFF. The CDR3 region has the DNA TGTGCCAGCAGTGAAGCGGCGGGATCGCCCGGGGAGCTGTTTTTT.

This clone was seen a few times. The chain is built from TRBV2 and TRBJ1-6; D remains unclear. V was cut by 5 bases and J by 5 bases, with 7 bases left in between. Germline assignment: CDR1 SNHLY and CDR2 FYNNEI. The CDR3 spans 13 residues. The CDR3 protein is CASSSWDNSPLHF. For the CDR3, the DNA is TGTGCCAGCAGTTCATGGGATAATTCACCCCTCCACTTT.

This clone came up a few times. The chain is built from TRBV5-1 and TRBJ1-2, with D possibly matching TRBD1 (6 bases). The CDR3 runs to 13 residues. The V gene's germline CDR1 is SGHRS and CDR2 YFSETQ. V lost 2 bases to trimming and J lost 10 bases, with 15 bases between them. The CDR3 sequence is CASSFDRTAAYTF. DNA of the CDR3: TGCGCCAGCAGCTTCGACAGGACAGCGGCCTACACCTTC.

V and J are TRBV7-8 and TRBJ2-7; D ambiguous. The CDR3 covers 15 residues. Germline V gene lookup returns CDR1 SGHVS and CDR2 FQNEAQ. Trimming left V 1 base short and J 2 bases short, with 12 bases between. Here the CDR3 reads CASSLGFQATYEQYF. CDR3 bases: TGTGCCAGCAGCTTAGGCTTCCAGGCCACCTACGAGCAGTACTTC.

The rearrangement joins TRBV5-4 to TRBJ1-2, with 12 positions matching TRBD1. This CDR3 comprises 18 residues. Germline CDR1 is SGHNT and CDR2 is YYREEE (reference sequence). After removal of 0 bases from V and 6 bases from J, the junction contained 12 bases not matched to a gene. CDR3 nucleotides: TGTGCCAGCAGCTTGGGGGTGTCGCCGGGACAGGGGGCTGATGGCTACACCTTC. Protein sequence: CASSLGVSPGQGADGYTF. The whole variable domain, filled in from reference TRBV5-4 and TRBJ1-2, reads ETGVTQSPTHLIKTRGQQVTLRCSSQSGHNTVSWYQQALGQGPQFIFQYYREEENGRGNFPPRFSGLQFPNYSSELNVNALELDDSALYLCASSLGVSPGQGADGYTFGSGTRLTVV.

The V gene is TRBV5-4, the J gene TRBJ2-3, with TRBD2 matching over 12 bases. The CDR3 has 16 amino acids. V lost 6 bases to trimming and J lost 2 bases; unmatched junction nucleotides: 7. Germline V gene data show CDR1 as SGHNT and CDR2 as YYREEE (reference sequence). CDR3 DNA: TGTGCCAGCATCTCTGGACTAGCGGGATTCACAGATACGCAGTATTTT. Translating gives CASISGLAGFTDTQYF.

This clone has just a few counts. In nucleotides, the CDR3 is TGTGCCAGCAGTTACCCTCGGACAGGGGTAACCGGGTATCTGTTTTTT. Translated: CASSYPRTGVTGYLFF. The chain employs TRBV6-2 or TRBV6-3 and TRBJ2-2, with 9 nucleotides matching TRBD1. V dropped 2 bases and J dropped 14; count of bases not matched to a gene: 15. Per germline, CDR1 MNHEY and CDR2 SVGEGT. The CDR3 is 16 amino acids.

This clone occurred a few times. The V gene is TRBV2, the J gene TRBJ2-5; weak D call: TRBD2 (5 bases). The CDR3 is 13 residues long. Trimming removed 1 base from V and 8 bases from J, with 11 bases in between. Germline CDR1 and CDR2: SNHLY and FYNNEI. The CDR3 here is CASSEGPRGTQYF. In DNA, the CDR3 is TGTGCCAGCAGTGAAGGACCCCGGGGTACCCAGTACTTC.

V is TRBV4-1 and J is TRBJ1-4; D is unresolved. V dropped 4 bases and J dropped 4 bases, with 13 bases sitting between them. Germline V lookup: CDR1 MGHRA, CDR2 YSYEKL. CDR3 length: 15 residues. DNA of the CDR3: TGCGCCAGCAGCCGACGGGCATGGGGTAATGAAAAACTGTTTTTT. It encodes CASSRRAWGNEKLFF.

This clone was found a few times. The V gene is TRBV6-1, the J gene TRBJ1-1; no clear D. V was clipped by 1 base and J by 0 bases, with 9 bases between them. Per the germline V gene, CDR1 is MNHNS and CDR2 is SASEGT. The CDR3 has 15 residues. The CDR3 DNA follows: TGTGCCAGCAGTGAAGATCACCGGGTGAACACTGAAGCTTTCTTT. It codes for CASSEDHRVNTEAFF.

The chain uses TRBV28 and TRBJ1-5; a weak D match, TRBD1 (5 bases). This CDR3 comprises 13 residues. From germline, CDR1 is MDHEN and CDR2 SYDVKM. V was clipped by 2 bases and J by 7 bases, with 9 bases between them. CDR3 nucleotides: TGTGCCAGCAGTTTACAGGGACCGCAGCCCCAGCATTTT. This sequence encodes CASSLQGPQPQHF.

The gene calls are TRBV5-1 and TRBJ2-2, with D possibly matching TRBD1 (5 bases). Germline values: CDR1 SGHRS, CDR2 YFSETQ. CDR3 length: 17 amino acids. The V end was cut by 3 bases, the J end by 1 base, with 16 bases between. CDR3: CASSSDPDSKNTGELFF. CDR3 nucleotide sequence: TGCGCCAGCAGCTCAGATCCAGACAGCAAGAACACCGGGGAGCTGTTTTTT.

In the case of this clone: This sample includes further DNA sequences coding for the same CDR3. The genes are TRBV4-1 and TRBJ1-5, with D unresolved. V lost 1 base and J 1 base, leaving 8 bases between the germline ends. CDR3 size: 15 residues. Germline values: CDR1 MGHRA, CDR2 YSYEKL. The CDR3 spells CASSQVPGSNQPQHF. CDR3 nucleotide sequence: TGCGCCAGCAGCCAAGTTCCTGGCAGCAATCAGCCCCAGCATTTT.

The chain joins TRBV4-1 to TRBJ1-2; 9 bases align to TRBD1. V lost 2 bases and J lost 7; bases outside the gene matches: 5. This CDR3 has 14 amino acids. Germline V lookup: CDR1 MGHRA, CDR2 YSYEKL. CDR3 DNA: TGCGCCAGCAGCCAACTGGACAGGGGAGGTGGCTACACCTTC. Translated, it gives CASSQLDRGGGYTF.

This clone was seen only a few times. This chain links TRBV12-3 or TRBV12-4 with TRBJ2-7, with TRBD1 identical over 9 bases. V shed 1 base, J shed 3 bases, and the junction held 4 bases outside the gene matches. The length of the CDR3 is 15 residues. Written as DNA, the CDR3 is TGTGCCAGCAGTTTAGGGGGGACAGGGCTCTACGAGCAGTACTTC. This sequence encodes CASSLGGTGLYEQYF.